This is a list of T cell receptor beta chains from one sample in a study of T-cell memory formation after mild COVID-19. TCRdb analysed the 5' RACE reads with MiXCR anew, one entry per CDR3 protein. This table has about 240,000 distinct CDR3 sequences, 7.5% to 10% appearing once. Sequenced input: PBMCs or a T cell subset sorted from them (not recorded which). These receptors were collected from a man aged 18 to 30 who had mild COVID-19 (a few samples of this study predate the infection). Cell type and time point are not known. Both conserved end residues are part of each CDR3. Each record gives: D gene, clone size, J gene, V gene, CDR3 DNA, CDR3 protein. D genes are given only for firm matches. Some rows mark clone size as missing; the rest say once, few, many or name a class of expanded clone.

D: .; size: .; J: TRBJ2-2; V: TRBV3-2; DNA: TGTGCCAGCGTGCCCGGGGGGGGGCGCAGCACCGGGGAGCTGTTTTTT; CDR3: CASVPGGGRSTGELFF
D: TRBD1; size: few; J: TRBJ2-7; V: TRBV4-3; DNA: TGCGCCAGCAGCCAAGCCGCGACAGGGCCTGGGTACGAGCAGTACTTC; CDR3: CASSQAATGPGYEQYF
D: TRBD2; size: .; J: TRBJ2-3; V: TRBV14; DNA: TGTGCCAGCAGCCAAGGGGCTCTAGCGGGGGGCACAGATACGCAGTATTTT; CDR3: CASSQGALAGGTDTQYF
D: .; size: few; J: TRBJ1-1; V: TRBV20-1; DNA: TGCAGTGCTAGAGGCCAGACTCTGAACACTGAAGCTTTCTTT; CDR3: CSARGQTLNTEAFF
D: .; size: few; J: TRBJ2-7; V: TRBV7-2; DNA: TGTGCCAGCAGCTTAGGGAGCTTGGGGGAGCAGTACTTC; CDR3: CASSLGSLGEQYF
D: .; size: .; J: TRBJ1-6; V: TRBV2; DNA: TGTGCCAGCAGTAAAGGGTTTGATAATTCACCCCTCCACTTT; CDR3: CASSKGFDNSPLHF
D: TRBD2; size: few; J: TRBJ2-1; V: TRBV4-2; DNA: TGTGCCAGCAGCCAGCGCGCTAGCGGGGGGGCTAACGAGCAGTTCTTC; CDR3: CASSQRASGGANEQFF
D: TRBD2; size: few; J: TRBJ2-3; V: TRBV27; DNA: TGTGCCAGCAGTTTCCGGACTAGCTTGGCTCGCACAGATACGCAGTATTTT; CDR3: CASSFRTSLARTDTQYF
D: .; size: once; J: TRBJ2-6; V: TRBV23-1; DNA: TGCGCCAGCAGTCAGTCGACAGTCTCTGGGGCCAACGTCCTGACTTTC; CDR3: CASSQSTVSGANVLTF
D: TRBD1; size: .; J: TRBJ1-1; V: TRBV7-9; DNA: TGTGCCAGCAGCCCGGGACAGGGGGAGGTGGAAGCTTTCTTT; CDR3: CASSPGQGEVEAFF
D: .; size: few; J: TRBJ2-3; V: TRBV7-2; DNA: TGTGCCAGCAGCTGCCCCCAAACCTTCCCCCCAGATACGCAGTATTTT; CDR3: CASSCPQTFPPDTQYF
D: TRBD1; size: .; J: TRBJ2-7; V: TRBV7-2; DNA: TGTGCCAGCAGCTTAGGGCGGACAGGCTACGAGCAGTACTTC; CDR3: CASSLGRTGYEQYF
D: TRBD2; size: few; J: TRBJ2-3; V: TRBV5-4; DNA: TGTGCCAGCAGCTCGACGACTAGCGGGGCATATACGCAGTATTTT; CDR3: CASSSTTSGAYTQYF
D: .; size: .; J: TRBJ2-5; V: TRBV12-3/TRBV12-4; DNA: TGTGCCAGCAGTTTAGCGCTAGAGACCCAGTACTTC; CDR3: CASSLALETQYF
D: TRBD1; size: many; J: TRBJ2-1; V: TRBV20-1; DNA: TGCAGTGCTAGGGAAATGACAGGGTTCACGCATGAGCAGTTCTTC; CDR3: CSAREMTGFTHEQFF
D: .; size: few; J: TRBJ1-5; V: TRBV10-3; DNA: TGTGCCATCCGCCCGTCAGTGGAACAGCCCCAGCATTTT; CDR3: CAIRPSVEQPQHF
D: .; size: few; J: TRBJ1-5; V: TRBV24-1; DNA: TGTGCCACCAGTGGAATCAGGGGTTGGCCCCAGCATTTT; CDR3: CATSGIRGWPQHF
D: TRBD1; size: few; J: TRBJ1-5; V: TRBV29-1; DNA: TGCAGCGTTGGAGGGACAGCCGATCAGCCCCAGCATTTT; CDR3: CSVGGTADQPQHF
D: .; size: few; J: TRBJ1-2; V: TRBV3-1; DNA: TGTGCCAGCAGCCAAGGAGGGAGGCATGGCTACACCTTC; CDR3: CASSQGGRHGYTF
D: .; size: .; J: TRBJ2-5; V: TRBV27; DNA: TGTGCCAGCAGTTCCCCTTCGGGGTATGAGACACAGTACTTC; CDR3: CASSSPSGYETQYF
D: .; size: .; J: TRBJ2-2; V: TRBV4-2; DNA: TGTGCCAGCAGCCCGATGGGACGCCGGGAGCTGTTTTTT; CDR3: CASSPMGRRELFF
D: .; size: .; J: TRBJ1-4; V: TRBV18; DNA: TGTGCCAGCTCACCATTGGCAGGACTGAATGAAAAACTGTTTTTT; CDR3: CASSPLAGLNEKLFF
D: TRBD2; size: many; J: TRBJ2-1; V: TRBV12-3/TRBV12-4; DNA: TGTGCCAGCAGTTTGCGGCGGGGGGGCCTAGGTGAGCAGTTCTTC; CDR3: CASSLRRGGLGEQFF
D: TRBD1; size: many; J: TRBJ1-5; V: TRBV20-1; DNA: TGCAGTGCTACACAGGGGAATCAGCCCCAGCATTTT; CDR3: CSATQGNQPQHF
D: .; size: .; J: TRBJ2-3; V: TRBV30; DNA: TGTGCCTGGTCGGAAGGATCAGATACGCAGTATTTT; CDR3: CAWSEGSDTQYF
D: .; size: .; J: TRBJ1-2; V: TRBV7-9; DNA: TGTGCCAGCAGCTTAGAGGCGGGTCAGGGTAGAGGCTACACCTTC; CDR3: CASSLEAGQGRGYTF
D: .; size: once; J: TRBJ2-5; V: TRBV20-1; DNA: TGCAGTGCTAGAGATCGCAGGGGGGGAGAGACCCAGTACTTC; CDR3: CSARDRRGGETQYF
D: .; size: few; J: TRBJ2-7; V: TRBV7-9; DNA: TGTGCCAGCAGCGCCCGGGCGGCCTACGAGCAGTACTTC; CDR3: CASSARAAYEQYF
D: .; size: few; J: TRBJ1-1; V: TRBV20-1; DNA: TGCAGTGCTGGACCCCGGCGCGCTGAAGCTTTCTTT; CDR3: CSAGPRRAEAFF
D: .; size: .; J: TRBJ2-2; V: TRBV4-2; DNA: TGTGCCAGCAGCCTTCTGGGGTCTGGCTTTCGTACCGGGGAGCTGTTTTTT; CDR3: CASSLLGSGFRTGELFF
D: TRBD1; size: .; J: TRBJ2-5; V: TRBV5-1; DNA: TGCGCCAGCAGCTTATGGACAGGGGAGCAACAGACCCAGTACTTC; CDR3: CASSLWTGEQQTQYF
D: .; size: many; J: TRBJ2-5; V: TRBV6-6; DNA: TGTGCCAGCAGTTACTCGATTAAGGAGACCCAGTACTTC; CDR3: CASSYSIKETQYF
D: .; size: few; J: TRBJ2-7; V: TRBV7-6; DNA: TGTGCCAGCAGCCCGGGGGGGGACAGCACCTACGAGCAGTACTTC; CDR3: CASSPGGDSTYEQYF
D: .; size: few; J: TRBJ2-2; V: TRBV4-2; DNA: TGTGCCAGCAGCCGGGGTGTAGGGGGGGACACCGGGGAGCTGTTTTTT; CDR3: CASSRGVGGDTGELFF
D: .; size: few; J: TRBJ1-1; V: TRBV19; DNA: TGTGCCAGTAGTATAGATCCGAGGGGTTCGGCTTTCTTT; CDR3: CASSIDPRGSAFF
D: TRBD1; size: .; J: TRBJ1-5; V: TRBV20-1; DNA: TGCAGTGCCAGGGGGGGGAGCAATCAGCCCCAGCATTTT; CDR3: CSARGGSNQPQHF
D: .; size: few; J: TRBJ2-5; V: TRBV2; DNA: TGTGCCAGCAGTGAAGTGGGGGAGGTGACCCAGTACTTC; CDR3: CASSEVGEVTQYF
D: TRBD2; size: many; J: TRBJ2-1; V: TRBV5-1; DNA: TGCGCCAGCAGCCGAGGGGCGGGGGGCTACAATGAGCAGTTCTTC; CDR3: CASSRGAGGYNEQFF
D: .; size: .; J: TRBJ1-1; V: TRBV4-3; DNA: TGCGCCAGCAGCCAAGATCAGGGGATTGTGGCTTTCTTT; CDR3: CASSQDQGIVAFF
D: .; size: .; J: TRBJ2-7; V: TRBV5-1; DNA: TGCGCCAGCGGAATCGAACAGGGAAGGTACGAGCAGTACTTC; CDR3: CASGIEQGRYEQYF
D: .; size: few; J: TRBJ1-6; V: TRBV4-1; DNA: TGCGCCAGCAGCCAAGCCAGCTATAATTCACCCCTCCACTTT; CDR3: CASSQASYNSPLHF
D: .; size: few; J: TRBJ2-6; V: TRBV6-1; DNA: TGTGCCAGCAGTAAACATGTCTCTGGGGCCAACGTCCTGACTTTC; CDR3: CASSKHVSGANVLTF
D: .; size: few; J: TRBJ1-1; V: TRBV4-3; DNA: TGCGCCAGCAGACTACAGGGTATGAACACTGAAGCTTTCTTT; CDR3: CASRLQGMNTEAFF
D: TRBD1; size: few; J: TRBJ2-3; V: TRBV7-2; DNA: TGTGCCAGCAGCTTAGTACAGGGGCTTGCCCGGCCCCAGTATTTT; CDR3: CASSLVQGLARPQYF
D: .; size: few; J: TRBJ2-5; V: TRBV20-1; DNA: TGCAGTGCTAGGGGGGTAGGGGCCGACCAAGAGACCCAGTACTTC; CDR3: CSARGVGADQETQYF
D: .; size: few; J: TRBJ1-6; V: TRBV7-2; DNA: TGTGCCAGCAGCCGAAAGGTCTTCAGGGCGGGGAATTCACCCCTCCACTTT; CDR3: CASSRKVFRAGNSPLHF
D: TRBD1; size: few; J: TRBJ2-7; V: TRBV7-2; DNA: TGTGCCAGCAGCTCCCGGACAGGGGCCTACGAGCAGTACTTC; CDR3: CASSSRTGAYEQYF
D: TRBD1; size: .; J: TRBJ1-1; V: TRBV6-6; DNA: TGTGCCAGCAGTTACGGACAGGTCGCTGAAGCTTTCTTT; CDR3: CASSYGQVAEAFF
D: .; size: many; J: TRBJ2-1; V: TRBV7-3; DNA: TGTGCCAGCAGCTTGGGGTCGGCGGCCAATGAGCAGTTCTTC; CDR3: CASSLGSAANEQFF
D: .; size: many; J: TRBJ1-1; V: TRBV27; DNA: TGTGCCAGCAGTTTCCTCGGGCAGTTGAACACTGAAGCTTTCTTT; CDR3: CASSFLGQLNTEAFF
D: .; size: .; J: TRBJ2-7; V: TRBV7-9; DNA: TGTGCCAGCAGCCTAACAGAGTACGAGCAGTACTTC; CDR3: CASSLTEYEQYF
D: .; size: .; J: TRBJ2-3; V: TRBV12-3/TRBV12-4; DNA: TGTGCCAGCAGTTCACTTAGGGCAGATACGCAGTATTTT; CDR3: CASSSLRADTQYF
D: TRBD1; size: many; J: TRBJ2-5; V: TRBV12-3/TRBV12-4; DNA: TGTGCCAGCAGCGAGGGACAGGGAAACCAAGAGACCCAGTACTTC; CDR3: CASSEGQGNQETQYF
D: TRBD2; size: few; J: TRBJ2-1; V: TRBV10-3; DNA: TGTGCCATCAGCGTTAGGACTAGCGGGAGCTACAATGAGCAGTTCTTC; CDR3: CAISVRTSGSYNEQFF
D: .; size: .; J: TRBJ2-2; V: TRBV2; DNA: TGTGCCAGCAGTGAGAGGGTTGCGAGGTCCACCGGGGAGCTGTTTTTT; CDR3: CASSERVARSTGELFF
D: TRBD1; size: .; J: TRBJ2-7; V: TRBV11-2; DNA: TGTGCCAGCAGCCCCCTGACAGGGGCCTACGAGCAGTACTTC; CDR3: CASSPLTGAYEQYF
D: .; size: many; J: TRBJ2-3; V: TRBV24-1; DNA: TGTGCCACCAGGGGGCGGGGAACAGATACGCAGTATTTT; CDR3: CATRGRGTDTQYF